This T cell receptor beta chain originates from a study of cytomegalovirus exposure and HLA in healthy donors. Looking at the study overall: Genetic ancestry analysis placed approximately 80% of the roughly 400 donors that were genotyped in the Caucasian-associated cluster. Study-wide results and limits: Prior analysis indicated that the majority of TCR beta V segments exhibited productivity approximately 90% or approximately 30% of the time.

PCR amplification relied on 60 Vbeta primers (plus 13 Jbeta primers). Here immunoSEQ multiplex PCR was the method, and the copy in TCRdb shows in-frame clones only, minus some. The sample contains approximately 130,000 clones, roughly four fifths of which appear only once. About this clone itself: Its antigen is undetermined.

When sampled, the donors appeared nominally healthy, though they likely had unrecorded immune exposures. This sequence was found in a woman aged 40 to 55 in good health and CMV-seropositive. Sequencing used PBMCs.

CDR3 loop: CSARTGSTIYF. In DNA form, the CDR3 reads TGCAGTGCTAGAACAGGGAGCACCATATATTTT. The genes are TRBV20-1 and TRBJ1-3; possible D gene TRBD1, 6 bases. The germline V and J ends were trimmed by 2 bases and 9 bases, with 8 bases remaining between them. The CDR3 covers 11 residues. Germline loops: CDR1 DFQATT, CDR2 SNEGSKA (reference sequence).